This T cell receptor beta chain is from a study of T cell repertoires in cytomegalovirus infection. On the study more broadly: Public TCR beta signatures provided an indication of both CMV infection and a matching HLA type.

The study's findings and limits: Adding up the frequency of public TCR beta families identified people who carried CMV plus the relevant HLA. HLA-C-restricted CMV-specific TCR beta clonotypes prevailed in the ex vivo response.

Germline CDR1 and CDR2: SGHVS and FNYEAQ. This CDR3 spans 14 amino acids. On this clonotype: Its antigen remains unknown. One end of the junction is discordant with germline, which a read error may explain.

TCRdb itself ran the reads through MiXCR, one entry per CDR3 protein. Altogether around 290,000 distinct CDR3 sequences are present, roughly a quarter being singletons, with the ten largest covering about 15%. The chain has TRBV7-6 and TRBJ2-5; 7 nucleotides line up with TRBD2. The source material was PBMCs. This receptor was identified in a human donor in good health (CMV status not recorded). Some clones in this sample may be carry-over from other donors' samples. This chain's CDR3 is CASSSGRTRETQYF. The CDR3 bases are TGTGCTAGCAGCAGTGGACGGACTAGGGAGACCCAGTACTTC.